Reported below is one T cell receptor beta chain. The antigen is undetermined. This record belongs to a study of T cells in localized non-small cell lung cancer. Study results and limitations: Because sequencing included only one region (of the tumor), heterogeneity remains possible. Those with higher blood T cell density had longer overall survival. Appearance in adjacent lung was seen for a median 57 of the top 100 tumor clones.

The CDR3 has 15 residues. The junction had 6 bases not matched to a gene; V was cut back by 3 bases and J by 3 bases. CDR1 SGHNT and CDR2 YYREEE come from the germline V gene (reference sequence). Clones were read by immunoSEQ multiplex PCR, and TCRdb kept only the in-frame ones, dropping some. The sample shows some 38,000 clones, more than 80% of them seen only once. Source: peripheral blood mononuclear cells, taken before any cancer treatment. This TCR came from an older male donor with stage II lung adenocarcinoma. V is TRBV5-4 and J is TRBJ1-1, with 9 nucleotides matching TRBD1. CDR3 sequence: CASSSPGQGHTEAFF. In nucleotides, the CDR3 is TGTGCCAGCAGCTCCCCGGGACAGGGACACACTGAAGCTTTCTTT.